These T cell receptor beta chains were read from a single sample in a study of shared clonotypes between healthy human individuals. Clones were read by immunoSEQ multiplex PCR, and TCRdb kept only the in-frame ones, dropping some. The sample has 2 million to 2.5 million clones, 95% seen once. The sample comprised naive CD4+ T cells sorted from blood. Receptors originate from a man aged 18 to 29 in good health. The CDR3 runs from the conserved cysteine through the conserved F or W. Fields, in order: V gene, J gene, CDR3 protein.

TRBV7-2,TRBJ2-6,CASSHLLIRTDSGANVLTF
TRBV6-5,TRBJ1-6,CASSRGDSPLHF
TRBV19,TRBJ2-2,CASSISGGTRELFF
TRBV6-1,TRBJ2-2,CASSERTTGELFF
TRBV18,TRBJ2-5,CASSQGGVETQYF
TRBV6-5,TRBJ1-2,CASSYSRTGYYGYTF
TRBV6-6,TRBJ1-2,CASTPSGGANSYTF
TRBV6-5,TRBJ2-5,CASSYSGQTQETQYF
TRBV20-1,TRBJ1-6,CSGGGLGPLHF
TRBV11-2,TRBJ1-4,CASSSRQTTNEKLFF
TRBV10-3,TRBJ1-2,CAISESNRGHNGYTF
TRBV5-1,TRBJ1-1,CASSLGAGERNTEAFF
TRBV9,TRBJ2-3,CASSAVVGTATDTQYF
TRBV7-2,TRBJ2-1,CASSLAWRGQRGDNEQFF